A single sample gave rise to the 5 T cell receptor beta chains below, sequenced in a study of blood T cell repertoires in COVID-19. Assay: immunoSEQ multiplex PCR; the TCRdb copy retains only in-frame clones and omits some. This sample has over 150,000 clones; about 85% occur once, and the top ten carry over 0.55%. What was sequenced was peripheral blood. All receptors derive from a man in his 60s with COVID-19, enrolled during active disease.

V and J are TRBV5-8 and TRBJ2-1, with a possible D match to TRBD2 (6 bases). CDR1 and CDR2 (germline): SGHTS, YDEGEE. V lost 2 bases and J lost 1, with 10 bases in between. This CDR3 has 15 amino acids. CDR3 protein: CASSFSGRSYNEQFF. Here the CDR3 DNA reads TGTGCCAGCAGCTTTAGTGGGAGGTCCTACAATGAGCAGTTCTTC.

V usage is TRBV7-2 and J usage is TRBJ1-4; possibly TRBD1 for D (5 bases). The ends were cut back, 3 bases at V and 3 bases at J, with 11 bases in the middle. This CDR3 is 15 amino acids long. Germline CDR1 and CDR2: SGHTA and FQGNSA. CDR3 protein: CASSFSPGPNEKLFF. Here the CDR3 DNA reads TGTGCCAGCAGCTTCTCTCCAGGGCCTAATGAAAAACTGTTTTTT.

Here the CDR3 reads CAALDKSNYGYTF. CDR3 sequence (DNA): TGTGCCGCCTTGGACAAATCGAACTATGGCTACACCTTC. V is TRBV30 and J is TRBJ1-2; weak D call: TRBD1 (5 bases). CDR3 size: 13 residues. CDR1 and CDR2 from the germline V gene are GTSNPN and SVGIG (reference sequence). V was pared by 8 bases and J by 2 bases, with 15 bases between. Full variable domain (missing parts from reference TRBV30 and TRBJ1-2): SQTIHQWPATLVQPVGSPLSLECTVEGTSNPNLYWYRQAAGRGLQLLFYSVGIGQISSEVPQNLSASRPQDRQFILSSKKLLLSDSGFYLCAALDKSNYGYTFGSGTRLTVV.

This clone was counted a single time. The gene calls are TRBV18 and TRBJ2-5; 10 positions agree with TRBD1. The germline gives CDR1 KGHSH, CDR2 LQKENI. This CDR3 contains 16 residues. With 0 bases clipped from V and 5 bases from J, the junction kept 6 bases outside the gene matches. The CDR3 sequence is CASSPPGQGTLETQYF. CDR3 in DNA: TGTGCCAGCTCACCACCGGGACAGGGGACGTTGGAGACCCAGTACTTC.

The DNA for the CDR3 is TGTGCCAGCAGCCCCTCGGAGAGCGGGAGCCAAGAGACCCAGTACTTC. Amino acids: CASSPSESGSQETQYF. V gene TRBV7-9 combines with J gene TRBJ2-5; TRBD2 matches at 8 bases. Germline lookup yields CDR1 SEHNR and CDR2 FQNEAQ (reference sequence). This CDR3 is 16 amino acids long. J lost 1 base, V lost 5 bases, and 9 bases had no gene match.